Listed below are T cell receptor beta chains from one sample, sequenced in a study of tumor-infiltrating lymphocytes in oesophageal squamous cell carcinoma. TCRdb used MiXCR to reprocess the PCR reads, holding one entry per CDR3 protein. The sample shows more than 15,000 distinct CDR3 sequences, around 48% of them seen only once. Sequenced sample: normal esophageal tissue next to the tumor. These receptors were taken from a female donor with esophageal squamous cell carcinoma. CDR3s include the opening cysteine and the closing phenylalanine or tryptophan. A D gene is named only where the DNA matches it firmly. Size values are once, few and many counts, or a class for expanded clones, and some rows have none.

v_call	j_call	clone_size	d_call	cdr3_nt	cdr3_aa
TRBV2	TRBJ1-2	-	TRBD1	TGTGCCAGCAGGAAGGACAGGGGGGCCCTTAGAAATGGCTACACCTTC	CASRKDRGALRNGYTF
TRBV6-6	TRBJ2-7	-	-	TGTGCCAGCAGACCGGGGACGGGGATCCCCTACGAGCAGTACTTC	CASRPGTGIPYEQYF
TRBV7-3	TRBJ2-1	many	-	TGTGCCAGCAGCTTAGGGGGGTGGGGTGAGCAGTTCTTC	CASSLGGWGEQFF
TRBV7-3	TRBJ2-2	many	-	TGTGCCAACAGCCCCAGGGGCGGGGCACCCACCGGGGAGCTGTTTTTT	CANSPRGGAPTGELFF
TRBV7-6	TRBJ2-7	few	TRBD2	TGTGCCAGCAGCCGGACTAGCGGGAGTTACGAGCAGTACTTC	CASSRTSGSYEQYF
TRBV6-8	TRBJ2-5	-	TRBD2	TGTGCCAGCACCAGGACTAGGGCCTCGGAGACCCAGTACTTC	CASTRTRASETQYF
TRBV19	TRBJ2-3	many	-	TGTGCCAGTAGTAAGGCTTCTAGCACAGATACGCAGTATTTT	CASSKASSTDTQYF
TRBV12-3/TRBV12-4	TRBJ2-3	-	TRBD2	TGTGCCAGCAGTAAGACTAGCGGATTCACAGATACGCAGTATTTT	CASSKTSGFTDTQYF
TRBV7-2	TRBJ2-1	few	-	TGTGCCAGCAGCTTAGGTGTGAGGGGCCAGAATGAGCAGTTCTTC	CASSLGVRGQNEQFF
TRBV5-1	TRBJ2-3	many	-	TGCGCCAGCAGCTTGGAATGGGTGGAAACAGATACGCAGTATTTT	CASSLEWVETDTQYF
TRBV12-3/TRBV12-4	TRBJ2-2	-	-	TGTGCCAGCAGTTTCAGTAGGAACACCGGGGAGCTGTTTTTT	CASSFSRNTGELFF
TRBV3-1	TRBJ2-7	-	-	TGTGCCAGCAGCCAAGAGAACGTGGCCGAGCAGTACTTC	CASSQENVAEQYF
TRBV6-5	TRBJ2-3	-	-	TGTGCCAGCAGTTACGACGCTGGGGATACGCAGTATTTT	CASSYDAGDTQYF
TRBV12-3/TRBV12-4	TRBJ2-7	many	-	TGTGCCAGCAGCCGGGATCAGGGACAAGGCTACGAGCAGTACTTC	CASSRDQGQGYEQYF
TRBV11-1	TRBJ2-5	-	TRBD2	TGTGCCAGCAGCCAAGAGGGACTAGCGAGGGAGACCCAGTACTTC	CASSQEGLARETQYF
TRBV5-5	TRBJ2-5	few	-	TGTGCCAGCAGCCCCTCAGAGACCCAGTACTTC	CASSPSETQYF
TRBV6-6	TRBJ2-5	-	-	TGTGCCAGCAGTGTGAGGGGGGAGACCCAGTACTTC	CASSVRGETQYF
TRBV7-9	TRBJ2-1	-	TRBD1	TGTGCCAGCAGAGGGACAGGGGGACTCGATGAGCAGTTCTTC	CASRGTGGLDEQFF
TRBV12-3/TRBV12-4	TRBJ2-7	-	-	TGTGCCAGCAGTTTAAGACAGACGGGCTACGAGCAGTACTTC	CASSLRQTGYEQYF
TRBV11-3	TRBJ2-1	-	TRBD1	TGTGCCAGCAGCTTGGGACCTCGGACAGGGCAGTTCTTC	CASSLGPRTGQFF
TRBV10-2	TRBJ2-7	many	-	TGCGCCAGCAGAGGAGAATCCTACGAGCAGTACTTC	CASRGESYEQYF
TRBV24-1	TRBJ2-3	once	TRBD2	TGTGCCACCAGTACCCGACTAGCGGGAGGCACAGATACGCAGTATTTT	CATSTRLAGGTDTQYF
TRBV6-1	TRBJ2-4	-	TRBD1	TGTGCCAGCAGTCCGGGACAGGGGGGCAAAAACATTCAGTACTTC	CASSPGQGGKNIQYF
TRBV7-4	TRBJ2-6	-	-	-	CASSLGDSWLHLRF
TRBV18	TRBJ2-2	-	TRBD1	TGTGCCAGCTCACCACCGGGACAGGGGGCCCGAACCGGGGAGCTGTTTTTT	CASSPPGQGARTGELFF
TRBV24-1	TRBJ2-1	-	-	TGTGCCACCAGTGTTCCGGGAGTAGTCGATGAGCAGTTCTTC	CATSVPGVVDEQFF
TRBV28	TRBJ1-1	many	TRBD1	TGTGCCAGCATTGAGGGGGCGATGAACACTGAAGCTTTCTTT	CASIEGAMNTEAFF
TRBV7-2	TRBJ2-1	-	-	TGTGCCAGCAGCTCAAACCCCGACAGTCCCTCCTACAATGAGCAGTTCTTC	CASSSNPDSPSYNEQFF
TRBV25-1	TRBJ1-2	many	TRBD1	TGTGCCAGCAGTAGTGCGAACAGGGGGGACTATGGCTACACCTTC	CASSSANRGDYGYTF
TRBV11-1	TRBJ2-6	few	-	TGTGCCAGCAGCGCCGGACTGCCGGGGGCCAACGTCCTGACTTTC	CASSAGLPGANVLTF